This record covers a single T cell receptor (beta chain). What antigen it recognizes has not been identified. Per-base qualities were not stored, and no clone one base away is much larger. Enrolling through a virtual design, the prospective study's participants ranged in age from roughly 18 to 100 years and lived across roughly 24 United States geographic areas. In the prospective study, participants were assigned to cohorts based on the clinical history participants reported in a screening survey and a study questionnaire. For ImmuneRACE Cohort 3, a participant was defined as recovered based on two consecutive negative NP/OP PCR tests, clearance by a healthcare professional, or resolution of symptoms. In the prospective study, mobile phlebotomists collected whole blood, serum and a nasopharyngeal or oropharyngeal swab from each participant. Participants in the prospective study had the option to provide additional blood draws and questionnaires over an approximately 2-month period. Blood samples from the prospective study were shipped frozen or at room temperature prior to DNA extraction.

TCRbeta CDR3 regions were amplified from genomic DNA using the immunoSEQ Assay, a bias-controlled multiplex PCR. In the original analysis: Within the assay, amplification of reference gene primers was used to estimate how many nucleated cells each sample contained. Sequence reads were collapsed and filtered to measure the absolute abundance of every unique TCRbeta CDR3 rearrangement. For each sample, productive Simpson clonality was calculated as the square root of Simpson's diversity index over productive rearrangements. TCRdb's version of the immuneACCESS table is confined to in-frame rearrangements and falls short of the full clone set. An unresolved V gene accounts for under half of the shortfall where checked; the remainder is of unknown origin. V and J calls and clone size are as listed in that table; D and trimming were resolved from the DNA. The sample table holds around 200,000 clones, of which roughly 85% were seen once. The ten most abundant clones make up around 19% of the sample.

This specimen belongs to a study of blood T cell repertoires in COVID-19 (dated by TCRdb to about 2020). Looking at the study overall: The collaborator samples originated in the United States, Italy and Spain and spanned the acute and convalescent phases of COVID-19. Where HLA class I and class II types were available, the types were taken from metadata supplied by the sample provider, not from assay-based typing. A de-identified subject ID, COVID-19 status, age in years and sex were almost always included in the sample metadata. The material from the prospective study consisted of cDNA or gDNA derived from T cells, B-cell-depleted T cells, or PBMCs. The repertoires were released in a freely available public database meant as a resource for research on the immune response to SARS-CoV-2. Subjects who had been exposed to COVID-19, were actively infected with it, or had recovered from it provided the deeply sampled blood TCRbeta repertoires that made up the dataset. Samples were obtained from the ongoing ImmuneRACE study (first 160 participants) and from 1,254 subjects provided by 6 global collaborators. Overall results and qualifications from the work: Clinical and demographic metadata were provided uncurated, with the amount varying by source and participant.

Cut back by 6 bases and 1 base, the V and J ends lie 15 bases apart. The CDR3 holds 15 amino acids from the cysteine to the phenylalanine. CDR3 DNA only is kept here, 45 bases in frame from base 1. Reading the germline V gene gives CDR1 MGHDK and CDR2 SYGVNS. The TCR was taken from a man aged 35 to 55 who had recovered from COVID-19. Recombination linked TRBV25-1 to TRBJ1-1, and perhaps TRBD1 as D gene, on 6 matching bases. Sequenced input: PBMCs or T cells enriched from blood (not recorded which). The sequenced DNA: TGTGCCAGCAGACAGGCCGGGACAAAGAACACTGAAGCTTTCTTT. Its translation reads: CASRQAGTKNTEAFF.